This paragraph covers one T cell receptor beta chain sequence. The antigen is undetermined. This entry belongs to a study of T cells in Graves' hyperthyroidism and ophthalmopathy. Template material for amplifying TCR beta CDR3 regions consisted of RNA transcripts. HTBI primers drove first-round RT-PCR of the TCR CDR3. Each CDR3 protein is one row after TCRdb ran MiXCR on the multiplex PCR reads. Among fewer than 250,000 distinct CDR3 sequences listed, 16% were seen once. The PBMCs were sourced from fresh peripheral blood (more than 9 ml). Study results and caveats: Most thyroid clonotypes with frequency above 0.001 were detected in blood.

The CDR3 covers 15 residues. Germline V gene lookup returns CDR1 SGHAT and CDR2 FQDESV (reference sequence). Trimming removed 1 base from V and 0 bases from J, with 10 bases in between. The rearrangement joins TRBV11-1 to TRBJ2-7, with D maybe TRBD1 (6 bases). The sequencing input was blood. The origin of this receptor is a young woman with Graves' ophthalmopathy. In DNA form, the CDR3 reads TGTGCCAGCAGCTTAGACGACAGGTTCTCCTACGAGCAGTACTTC. Its protein is CASSLDDRFSYEQYF.